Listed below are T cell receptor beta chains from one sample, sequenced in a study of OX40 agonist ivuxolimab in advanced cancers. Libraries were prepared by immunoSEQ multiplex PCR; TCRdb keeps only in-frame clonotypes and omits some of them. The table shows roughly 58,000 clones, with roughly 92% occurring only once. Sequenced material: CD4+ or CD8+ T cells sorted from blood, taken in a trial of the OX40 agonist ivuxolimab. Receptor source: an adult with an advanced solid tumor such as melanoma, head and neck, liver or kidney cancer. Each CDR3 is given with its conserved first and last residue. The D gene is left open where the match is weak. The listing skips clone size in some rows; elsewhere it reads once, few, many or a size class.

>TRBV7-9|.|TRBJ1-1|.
CASTPKGDTEAFF
TGTGCCAGCACCCCTAAGGGGGACACTGAAGCTTTCTTT
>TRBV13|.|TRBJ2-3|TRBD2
CASSLSGTSGSTDTQYF
TGTGCCAGCAGCTTGTCCGGGACTAGCGGGAGTACAGATACGCAGTATTTT
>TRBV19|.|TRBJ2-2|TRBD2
CASSFGLARELFF
TGTGCCAGTAGTTTCGGACTAGCGCGGGAGCTGTTTTTT
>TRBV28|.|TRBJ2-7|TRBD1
CASSLPEGQGEGGGYEQYF
TGTGCCAGCAGTTTACCCGAGGGACAGGGGGAAGGGGGTGGCTACGAGCAGTACTTC
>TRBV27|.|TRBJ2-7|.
CASSHNSDMNEQYF
TGTGCCAGCAGCCATAACTCGGATATGAACGAGCAGTACTTC
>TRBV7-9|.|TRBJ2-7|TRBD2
CASFPGEGLETYEQYF
TGTGCCAGCTTCCCCGGGGAGGGCCTAGAAACCTACGAGCAGTACTTC
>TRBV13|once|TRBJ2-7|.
CASSPSTSLLVF
TGTGCCAGCAGCCCTTCGACTAGTTTACTCGTGTTC
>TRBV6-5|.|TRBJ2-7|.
CASSYEQYF
TGTGCCAGCAGCTACGAGCAGTACTTC
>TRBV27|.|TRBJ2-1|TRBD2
CASSRSGGPNEQFF
TGTGCCTCGAGCCGGAGCGGGGGCCCAAATGAGCAGTTCTTC
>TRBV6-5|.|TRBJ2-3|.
CASGGQEPTDTQYF
TGTGCCAGCGGGGGGCAGGAGCCCACAGATACGCAGTATTTT
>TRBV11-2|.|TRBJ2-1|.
CATRMWTRVNEQFF
TGTGCCACGCGAATGTGGACGAGGGTCAATGAGCAGTTCTTC
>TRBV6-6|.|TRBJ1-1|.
CAAKTVNTEAFF
TGTGCCGCGAAGACGGTGAACACTGAAGCTTTCTTT
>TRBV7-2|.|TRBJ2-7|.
CASSLVVQSYEQYF
TGTGCCAGCAGCTTAGTTGTGCAGTCCTACGAGCAGTACTTC
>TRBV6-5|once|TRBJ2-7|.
CASSYSAFPNYEQYF
TGTGCCAGCAGTTACTCGGCGTTCCCCAACTACGAGCAGTACTTC
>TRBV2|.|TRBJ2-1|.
CASSETVSGYGNEQFF
TGTGCCAGCAGTGAAACAGTGAGCGGGTACGGCAATGAGCAGTTCTTC
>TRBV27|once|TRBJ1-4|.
CASSLSGVRGEKLFF
TGTGCCAGCAGTTTATCTGGGGTTAGGGGTGAAAAACTGTTTTTT
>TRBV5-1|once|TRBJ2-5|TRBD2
CASSLGTSGNFNQETQYF
TGCGCCAGCAGCTTGGGAACTAGCGGAAATTTCAACCAAGAGACCCAGTACTTC
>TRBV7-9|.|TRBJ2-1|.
CASSQTITEQFF
TGTGCCAGCAGCCAAACTATCACTGAGCAGTTCTTC
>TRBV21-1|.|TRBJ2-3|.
CASRGCGSTDTQYF
TGTGCCAGCAGAGGTTGCGGGAGTACAGATACGCAGTATTTT
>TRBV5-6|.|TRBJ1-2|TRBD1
CASSFGTGGRDGYTF
TGTGCCAGCAGCTTCGGGACAGGAGGGAGGGATGGCTACACCTTC
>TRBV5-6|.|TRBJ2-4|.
CASSLRGEVFQYF
TGTGCCAGCAGCTTGCGAGGTGAGGTATTTCAGTACTTC
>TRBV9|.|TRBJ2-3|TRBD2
CASGRNRLAGEADTQYF
TGTGCCTCGGGGAGGAACCGACTAGCGGGAGAGGCAGATACGCAGTATTTT
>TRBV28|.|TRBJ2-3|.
CASSFRTLGHPGPHTDTQYF
TGTGCCAGCAGTTTCCGGACTTTAGGGCACCCAGGGCCCCACACAGATACGCAGTATTTT
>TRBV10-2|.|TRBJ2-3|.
CASSAGHTQYF
TGCGCCAGCAGTGCAGGTCATACGCAGTATTTT
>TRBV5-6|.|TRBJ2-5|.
CASSPVGLLGQETQYF
TGTGCCAGCAGCCCAGTAGGGCTGCTAGGGCAAGAGACCCAGTACTTC
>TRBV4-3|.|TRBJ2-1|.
CASSQERGDEQFF
TGCGCCAGCAGCCAAGAGCGGGGAGATGAGCAGTTCTTC
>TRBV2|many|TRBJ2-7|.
CASSEAGLYEQYF
TGTGCCAGCAGTGAAGCTGGGCTTTACGAGCAGTACTTC
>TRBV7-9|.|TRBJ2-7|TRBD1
CASSHPDRAIYEQYF
TGTGCCAGCAGCCATCCAGACAGGGCTATATACGAGCAGTACTTC
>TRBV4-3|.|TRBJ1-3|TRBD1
CASSQGTGGSGNTIYF
TGCGCCAGCAGCCAAGGGACAGGGGGCTCTGGAAACACCATATATTTT
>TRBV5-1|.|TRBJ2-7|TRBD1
CASSPSDRHEQYF
TGCGCCAGCAGCCCTTCGGACAGGCACGAGCAGTACTTC
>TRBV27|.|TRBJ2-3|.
CASAGRTSTDTQYF
TGTGCCAGCGCAGGGAGGACTAGCACAGATACGCAGTATTTT
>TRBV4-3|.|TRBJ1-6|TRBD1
CASRLIQGNNSPLHF
TGCGCCAGCAGACTAATACAGGGGAATAATTCACCCCTCCACTTT
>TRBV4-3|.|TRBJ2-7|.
CASSPGRGTPSYEQYF
TGCGCCAGCAGCCCAGGCCGGGGGACGCCATCCTACGAGCAGTACTTC
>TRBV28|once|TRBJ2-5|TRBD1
CASSLDRAETQYF
TGTGCCAGCAGTCTGGACAGGGCAGAGACCCAGTACTTC
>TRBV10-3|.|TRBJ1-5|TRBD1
CAISATGGDQPQHF
TGTGCCATCAGTGCGACAGGGGGGGATCAGCCCCAGCATTTT
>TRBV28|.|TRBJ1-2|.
CASSSPRDNYGYTF
TGTGCCAGCAGTTCCCCGAGGGATAACTATGGCTACACCTTC
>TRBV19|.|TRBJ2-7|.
CASSIGVYEQYF
TGTGCCAGTAGTATAGGCGTCTACGAGCAGTACTTC
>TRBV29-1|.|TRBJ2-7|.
CSVVRGYYEQYF
TGCAGCGTCGTGAGGGGGTACTACGAGCAGTACTTC
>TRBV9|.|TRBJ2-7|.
CASSVTDSSIDEQYF
TGTGCCAGCAGCGTAACGGACAGCTCTATCGACGAGCAGTACTTC
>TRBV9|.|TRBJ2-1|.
CASERDNEQFF
TGTGCTTCCGAACGCGACAATGAGCAGTTCTTC
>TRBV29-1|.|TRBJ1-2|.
CSVPGPRGYTF
TGCAGCGTTCCGGGGCCTCGAGGCTACACCTTC
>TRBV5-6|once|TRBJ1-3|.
CASSLRTQVGGNTIYF
TGTGCCAGCAGTTTGCGTACTCAGGTCGGCGGAAACACCATATATTTT
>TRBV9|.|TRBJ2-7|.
CASSVVRNEQYF
TGTGCCAGCAGCGTAGTTCGGAACGAGCAGTACTTC
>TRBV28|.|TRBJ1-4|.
CASSLFSFSQGDEKLFF
TGTGCCAGCAGTTTATTCAGTTTTTCGCAGGGAGACGAAAAACTGTTTTTT
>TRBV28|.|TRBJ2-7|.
CASSLSGDEQYF
TGTGCCAGCAGTTTAAGTGGGGACGAGCAGTACTTC
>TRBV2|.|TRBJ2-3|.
CASTGGTDTQYF
TGTGCCAGCACCGGGGGTACAGATACGCAGTATTTT
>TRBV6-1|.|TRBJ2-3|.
CASSGDWGETSTDTQYF
TGTGCCAGCAGTGGCGATTGGGGGGAAACAAGCACAGATACGCAGTATTTT